This T cell receptor delta chain was profiled in a study of γδ T cells in repeated Plasmodium falciparum infection (dated by TCRdb to about 2021). A note on the overall study: Malian children exposed to intense seasonal malaria transmission were enrolled in the natural-infection arm and compared with Australian children matched for age and gender. Four controlled human malaria infections were administered to roughly 5 malaria-naive U.S. adults over roughly 590 days by bites from P. falciparum NF54-infected Anopheles stephensi mosquitoes. The study looked at how repeated Plasmodium falciparum infection shapes the human gammadelta T cell repertoire, using both natural infection in Mali and controlled human malaria infection. Samples from controlled-infection subjects were taken at baseline, right before selected infections, and 21 days after each infection. The gammadelta TCR repertoires from Mali were analysed in two ways: cross-sectionally during periods with no transmission, and longitudinally across episodes of acute febrile malaria.

Findings and caveats that apply to the study as a whole: The Malian cohort was drawn from a small rural village made up mostly of one ethnic group, which limits generalizability. Analysis of inter-individual variability in gammadelta T cell responses was limited by the small size of the controlled-infection cohort. In Vdelta2-negative gammadelta TCR repertoires, which were largely Vdelta1+, repeated controlled infections appeared to drive waves of new clonotype selection. Vdelta2-negative gammadelta TCR repertoires from Malian children appeared more clonally expanded, less diverse and less shared than those of Australian children. A highly stable polyclonal repertoire over time and infection, with many inter-individual overlapping TCRgamma sequences, was shown by Vgamma9/Vdelta2+ TCR repertoires.

For bulk TCR repertoire analysis, Vgamma9/Vdelta2+ and Vdelta2-negative gammadelta T cell populations were isolated by flow sorting from peripheral blood mononuclear cells. Library preparation was by multiplex PCR. The instrument given in TCRdb is Illumina MiSeq. Both TCR gamma (TRG) and TCR delta (TRD) chains were sequenced from each sorted gammadelta T cell sample. Per the original workflow: The repertoire analyses used clonotype tree plots, the accumulated frequency of the top 20 clonotypes, and diversity index (DI) and D75 metrics. TCRdb called clones anew from the public reads via CATT; matching DNA rows were later pooled. The authors' filters were not applied to this entry. In this sample the table shows some 100,000 delta-chain clones, 1.4% of which occur a single time. The ten most abundant clones make up 8.5% to 10% of the sample. The CDR3 holds 21 amino acids from the cysteine to the phenylalanine. This entry keeps only the CDR3 DNA: 63 bases, framed from base 1. CDR1 and CDR2, looked up from the germline V gene, are TSWWSYY and QGS. Trimming leaves V shorter by 6 bases and J shorter by 0 bases, with the junction holding 24 bases beyond the gene matches.

This clone was seen at least ten times. Its target antigen remains unknown. Base qualities are not provided; no much larger clone lies one nucleotide away. The receptor chain draws on TRDV1 and TRDJ1; 8 middle bases align to TRDD3. Since TCRdb gives no J gene, matching the DNA to germline was used here to assign it. This receptor was taken from a pool of human donors (malaria-infected and uninfected, not separated). Material for sequencing was gamma-delta T cells from blood. CDR3 loop: CALGPLRLGVLPSTYTDKLIF. Read as DNA, the sequence is TGTGCTCTTGGCCCCCTGCGACTGGGGGTCCTCCCTTCCACGTACACCGATAAACTCATCTTT.